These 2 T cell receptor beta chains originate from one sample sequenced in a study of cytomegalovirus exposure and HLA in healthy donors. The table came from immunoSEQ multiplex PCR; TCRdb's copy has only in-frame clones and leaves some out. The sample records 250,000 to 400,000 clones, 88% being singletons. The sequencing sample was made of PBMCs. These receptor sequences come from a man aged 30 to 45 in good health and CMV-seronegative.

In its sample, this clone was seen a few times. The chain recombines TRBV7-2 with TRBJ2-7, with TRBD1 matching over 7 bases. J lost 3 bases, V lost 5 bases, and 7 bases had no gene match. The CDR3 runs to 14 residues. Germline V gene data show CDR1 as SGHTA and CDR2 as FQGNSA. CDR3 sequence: CASSTQGPGYEQYF. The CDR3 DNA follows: TGTGCCAGCAGCACACAGGGGCCGGGCTACGAGCAGTACTTC.

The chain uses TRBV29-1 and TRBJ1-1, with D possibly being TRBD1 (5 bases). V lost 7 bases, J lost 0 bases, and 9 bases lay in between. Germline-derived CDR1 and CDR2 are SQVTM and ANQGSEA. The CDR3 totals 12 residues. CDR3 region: CSARQLNTEAFF. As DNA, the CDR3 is TGCAGCGCCCGACAGCTGAACACTGAAGCTTTCTTT.